The sample holds many counts of the clone carrying this T cell receptor beta chain. The antigen remains unidentified. These data originate in a study of regulatory T cells in long-lasting Graves disease. Study results and caveats: Limited samples may have lowered accuracy.

For TCR beta, libraries came from iRepertoire HTBI primers and Arm-PCR of CDR3 regions. TCRdb re-called the multiplex PCR reads through MiXCR, storing one row per CDR3 protein. Here the sample spans about 540,000 distinct CDR3 sequences, approximately 15% being singletons. The germline V gene encodes CDR1 LNHNV and CDR2 YYDKDF (reference sequence). The CDR3 is 15 amino acids. The V end was cut by 1 base, the J end by 2 bases, with 10 bases between. Time point of the sample: newly diagnosed GD, antithyroid drugs for less than 3 months. Scientists built the TCR library using RNA that was extracted from PBMCs. The sample also formed part of further work on T cells in Graves' hyperthyroidism and ophthalmopathy. That investigation notes: Clinical symptoms, serum thyroxine, TRAb, thyroid ultrasound and orbital computed tomography established diagnosis.

The clonotype originates from a man aged 30 to 39 with Graves disease. This chain joins TRBV15 and TRBJ2-3; possibly TRBD2 for D (5 bases). The specimen comprised peripheral blood mononuclear cells (PBMCs), sampled at new diagnosis, from a patient treated with antithyroid drugs. CDR3 DNA: TGTGCCACCAGCAGAGGACGGGATCCCACAGATACGCAGTATTTT. Residues: CATSRGRDPTDTQYF.